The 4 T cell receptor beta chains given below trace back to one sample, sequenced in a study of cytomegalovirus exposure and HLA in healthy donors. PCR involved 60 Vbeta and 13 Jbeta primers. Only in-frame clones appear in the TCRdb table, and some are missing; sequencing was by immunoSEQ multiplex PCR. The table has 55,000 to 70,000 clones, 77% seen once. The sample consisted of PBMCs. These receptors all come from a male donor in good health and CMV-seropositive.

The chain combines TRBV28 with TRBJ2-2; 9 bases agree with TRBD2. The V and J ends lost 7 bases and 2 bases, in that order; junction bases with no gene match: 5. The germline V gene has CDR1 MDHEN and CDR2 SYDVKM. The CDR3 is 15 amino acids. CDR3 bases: TGTGCCAGCACCGCGGGGGGGAAAAACACCGGGGAGCTGTTTTTT. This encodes CASTAGGKNTGELFF.

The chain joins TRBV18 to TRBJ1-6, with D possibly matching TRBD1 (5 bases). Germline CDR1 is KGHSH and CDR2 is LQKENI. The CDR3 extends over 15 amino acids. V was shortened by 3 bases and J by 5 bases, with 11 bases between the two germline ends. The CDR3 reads CASSPPQGNNSPLHF. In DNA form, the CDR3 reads TGTGCCAGCTCACCCCCCCAGGGAAATAATTCACCCCTCCACTTT.

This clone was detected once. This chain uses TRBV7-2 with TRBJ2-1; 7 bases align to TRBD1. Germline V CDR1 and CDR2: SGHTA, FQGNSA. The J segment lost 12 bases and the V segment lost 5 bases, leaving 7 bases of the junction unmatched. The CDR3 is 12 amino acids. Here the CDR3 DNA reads TGTGCCAGCAGCAGGTGGGACAGTCGGCAGTTCTTC. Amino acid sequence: CASSRWDSRQFF.

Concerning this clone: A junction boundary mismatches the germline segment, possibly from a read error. The CDR3 loop is CASSRTVLTGELFF. The CDR3 bases are TGTGCTAGCAGCCGGACAGTTCTCACCGGGGAGCTGTTTTTT. V and J are TRBV7-7 and TRBJ2-2; tentative D call: TRBD1 (6 bases). CDR1 is SSHAT, CDR2 FNYEAQ, per germline (reference sequence). The CDR3 totals 14 residues.